The rows below give T cell receptor beta chains drawn from one sample of a study of blood T cell repertoires in COVID-19. Using immunoSEQ multiplex PCR, the repertoire was profiled, and TCRdb retains in-frame clones only, with some absent. The sample carries approximately 490,000 clones, about 85% recorded once. Input material: PBMCs or T cells enriched from blood (not recorded which). These receptors all stem from a woman in her sixties or seventies who had recovered from COVID-19. The CDR3 runs from the conserved cysteine through the conserved F or W. Fields, in order: J gene, D gene, clone size, V gene, CDR3 DNA, CDR3 protein. A D gene is named only where the DNA matches it firmly. Some rows have no size entry. The others give once, few or many, or a class for an expanded clone.

J: TRBJ2-7; D: TRBD2; size: -; V: TRBV6-4; DNA: TGTGCCAGCAGAACCTTAGCGGGGGCCGGCGAGCAGTACTTC; CDR3: CASRTLAGAGEQYF
J: TRBJ2-3; D: -; size: -; V: TRBV5-1; DNA: TGCGCCAGCAGCTTGGGAGGGGATACGCAGTATTTT; CDR3: CASSLGGDTQYF
J: TRBJ2-3; D: TRBD2; size: -; V: TRBV25-1; DNA: TGTGCCAGCAGTGCCACCCTCGGGACTAGCGGGGCCACAGATACGCAGTATTTT; CDR3: CASSATLGTSGATDTQYF
J: TRBJ1-4; D: TRBD1; size: -; V: TRBV30; DNA: TGTGCCTGGGGGGGACAGCTTAATGAAAAACTGTTTTTT; CDR3: CAWGGQLNEKLFF
J: TRBJ1-1; D: TRBD1; size: few; V: TRBV2; DNA: TGTGCCAGCAGTAAGTGGGACAGGGACACTGAAGCTTTCTTT; CDR3: CASSKWDRDTEAFF
J: TRBJ2-2; D: TRBD2; size: -; V: TRBV9; DNA: TGTGCCAGCAGCGTGGCTAGCGGGGGGGCGAACACCGGGGAGCTGTTTTTT; CDR3: CASSVASGGANTGELFF
J: TRBJ2-7; D: TRBD1; size: -; V: TRBV6-5; DNA: TGTGCCAGCAGCGGCCAACAGGGGTTTACCTACGAGCAGTACTTC; CDR3: CASSGQQGFTYEQYF
J: TRBJ1-5; D: TRBD1; size: -; V: TRBV4-2; DNA: TGTGCCAGCAGCCAAGACCCTGGGACAGGGGTCAATCAGCCCCAGCATTTT; CDR3: CASSQDPGTGVNQPQHF
J: TRBJ1-5; D: TRBD1; size: once; V: TRBV19; DNA: TGTGCCAGTAGTATAGGGAGGGACAGGGACAATCAGCCCCAGCATTTT; CDR3: CASSIGRDRDNQPQHF
J: TRBJ1-5; D: -; size: -; V: TRBV7-2; DNA: TGTGCCAGCAGCTTCGACAGTAGCAATCAGCCCCAGCATTTT; CDR3: CASSFDSSNQPQHF
J: TRBJ2-5; D: -; size: once; V: TRBV12-3/TRBV12-4; DNA: TGTGCCAGCAGTTTAGAACTCGGGGAGACCCAGTACTTC; CDR3: CASSLELGETQYF
J: TRBJ2-3; D: TRBD2; size: -; V: TRBV9; DNA: TGTGCCAGCAGCGGTAGACTAGCAGCTAGCACAGATACGCAGTATTTT; CDR3: CASSGRLAASTDTQYF
J: TRBJ2-2; D: -; size: -; V: TRBV2; DNA: TGTGCCAGCAGATACAGGGTAGCCGGGGAGCTGTTTTTT; CDR3: CASRYRVAGELFF
J: TRBJ1-2; D: TRBD1; size: once; V: TRBV6-5; DNA: TGTGCCAGCAGTTATCCGGGACAGGGGGATGGTAATGGCTACACCTTC; CDR3: CASSYPGQGDGNGYTF
J: TRBJ1-6; D: -; size: -; V: TRBV19; DNA: TGTGCCAGTAATAAACAGACGGTCTATAATTCACCCCTCCACTTT; CDR3: CASNKQTVYNSPLHF
J: TRBJ1-5; D: -; size: -; V: TRBV28; DNA: TGTGCCAGCAACGACGCAGGGGTTTCCGGCAATCAGCCCCAGCATTTT; CDR3: CASNDAGVSGNQPQHF
J: TRBJ2-6; D: -; size: -; V: TRBV2; DNA: TGTGCCAGCAGCGAGGGTCAAGGACTCTCTGGGGCCAACGTCCTGACTTTC; CDR3: CASSEGQGLSGANVLTF
J: TRBJ2-5; D: -; size: -; V: TRBV14; DNA: TGTGCCAGCAGCCTATCTACCGTGACCCAGTACTTC; CDR3: CASSLSTVTQYF
J: TRBJ1-2; D: TRBD1; size: -; V: TRBV3-1/TRBV3-2; DNA: TGTGCCAGCAGCCCCTCAGGGGGAGGCTATGGCTACACCTTC; CDR3: CASSPSGGGYGYTF
J: TRBJ1-5; D: TRBD1; size: -; V: TRBV12-5; DNA: TGTGCTAGTGGTTTGGTTGTGGACAGGGCCAATCAGCCCCAGCATTTT; CDR3: CASGLVVDRANQPQHF
J: TRBJ1-6; D: TRBD1; size: once; V: TRBV2; DNA: TGTGCCAGCGGACAGGGGGTAAATTCACCCCTCCACTTT; CDR3: CASGQGVNSPLHF
J: TRBJ2-1; D: TRBD2; size: -; V: TRBV19; DNA: TGTGCCAGTAGTATAGTCCTAGCGGGGTACAATGAGCAGTTCTTC; CDR3: CASSIVLAGYNEQFF
J: TRBJ2-2; D: TRBD1; size: -; V: TRBV18; DNA: TGTGCCAGCTCACCCAAGGTTGACAGGGCCTTGAACACCGGGGAGCTGTTTTTT; CDR3: CASSPKVDRALNTGELFF
J: TRBJ2-3; D: -; size: -; V: TRBV4-1; DNA: TGCGCCAGCAGCCATCCCCTGAGGATCCCCAGCACAGATACGCAGTATTTT; CDR3: CASSHPLRIPSTDTQYF
J: TRBJ2-7; D: -; size: -; V: TRBV11-2; DNA: TGTGCCAGCAGCGCACGCGGGCCCACCCCACACGAGCAGTACTTC; CDR3: CASSARGPTPHEQYF
J: TRBJ1-1; D: TRBD1; size: -; V: TRBV10-3; DNA: TGTGCCATCAGTGAGACCCCGGGACAGGAGTATGAAGCTTTCTTT; CDR3: CAISETPGQEYEAFF
J: TRBJ2-3; D: -; size: -; V: TRBV6-5; DNA: TGTGCCAGCAGGGGCAGCCTCACAGATACGCAGTATTTT; CDR3: CASRGSLTDTQYF
J: TRBJ2-1; D: TRBD2; size: -; V: TRBV24-1; DNA: TGTGCCACCAGTGAGTCCGGGACTAGCGCTTACAATGAGCAGTTCTTC; CDR3: CATSESGTSAYNEQFF
J: TRBJ1-3; D: -; size: -; V: TRBV5-1; DNA: TGCGCCAGCAGCCCGGAGGGAAGCTCTGGAAACACCATATATTTT; CDR3: CASSPEGSSGNTIYF
J: TRBJ1-4; D: TRBD1; size: once; V: TRBV5-5; DNA: TGTGCCAGCAGTCTCGGACAGGGTCGCGAAAAACTGTTTTTT; CDR3: CASSLGQGREKLFF
J: TRBJ1-6; D: -; size: -; V: TRBV6-5; DNA: TGTGCCAGCAGAAACATCGGGGATTTTGGTTCACCCCTCCACTTT; CDR3: CASRNIGDFGSPLHF
J: TRBJ1-4; D: TRBD1; size: once; V: TRBV18; DNA: TGTGCCAGCTCAAGAACCGGGACAGGGTATGAAAAACTGTTTTTT; CDR3: CASSRTGTGYEKLFF
J: TRBJ2-3; D: TRBD2; size: -; V: TRBV25-1; DNA: TGTGCCAGCAGTGACCTAGCGGGGGGCCGGGGAGATACGCAGTATTTT; CDR3: CASSDLAGGRGDTQYF
J: TRBJ2-2; D: TRBD1; size: few; V: TRBV5-6; DNA: TGTGCCAGCAGCCCCAGGGGGCTCCTGAACACCGGGGAGCTGTTTTTT; CDR3: CASSPRGLLNTGELFF
J: TRBJ1-1; D: -; size: -; V: TRBV19; DNA: TGTGCCAGTAGTATTGGACAAGTAAAACTGACTGAAGCTTTCTTT; CDR3: CASSIGQVKLTEAFF
J: TRBJ2-2; D: TRBD2; size: -; V: TRBV27; DNA: TGTGCCAGCAGCCTAGCGGGGGGGAGGCCCGGGGAGCTGTTTTTT; CDR3: CASSLAGGRPGELFF
J: TRBJ1-2; D: TRBD1; size: -; V: TRBV7-2; DNA: TGTGCCAGCACCCAGACCGGGACAGGGTTTATACGAGGGGGCTACACCTTC; CDR3: CASTQTGTGFIRGGYTF
J: TRBJ2-1; D: -; size: -; V: TRBV7-6; DNA: TGTGCCAGCAGCTTAAGGACACCCACGGATGAGCAGTTCTTC; CDR3: CASSLRTPTDEQFF
J: TRBJ1-3; D: -; size: -; V: TRBV3-1/TRBV3-2; DNA: TGTGCCAGCAGCCAGGCAGGGTCAGGAAACACCATATATTTT; CDR3: CASSQAGSGNTIYF
J: TRBJ2-5; D: -; size: -; V: TRBV5-1; DNA: TGCGCCAGCAGAATAAGGGACTCTCTTTCGGAGACCCAGTACTTC; CDR3: CASRIRDSLSETQYF
J: TRBJ2-2; D: -; size: -; V: TRBV9; DNA: TGTGCCAGCAGCCCCAGGGGCCTACTCACCGGGGAGCTGTTTTTT; CDR3: CASSPRGLLTGELFF
J: TRBJ2-2; D: -; size: -; V: TRBV30; DNA: TGTGCCTGGAGTAGGACACTCGCCGGGGAGCTGTTTTTT; CDR3: CAWSRTLAGELFF
J: TRBJ2-5; D: -; size: -; V: TRBV24-1; DNA: TGTGCCACTACACAGGGCCAAGAGACCCAGTACTTC; CDR3: CATTQGQETQYF
J: TRBJ2-5; D: TRBD1; size: -; V: TRBV27; DNA: TGTGCCAGCAGATCTCTAAGGGGGCGGGAGACCCAGTACTTC; CDR3: CASRSLRGRETQYF
J: TRBJ1-5; D: -; size: -; V: TRBV5-1; DNA: TGCGCCAGCAGCTTGGGGGCAGCCCACGATCAATCCCAGCATTTT; CDR3: CASSLGAAHDQSQHF
J: TRBJ2-3; D: -; size: -; V: TRBV24-1; DNA: TGTGCCACCAGTGTCACAGGGAGCACAGATACGCAGTATTTT; CDR3: CATSVTGSTDTQYF
J: TRBJ2-1; D: TRBD2; size: -; V: TRBV7-9; DNA: TGTGCCAGCAGCGTGGGACTAGCGTTGGGGGATGAGCAGTTCTTC; CDR3: CASSVGLALGDEQFF
J: TRBJ1-2; D: TRBD1; size: -; V: TRBV12-5; DNA: TGTGCTAGTGGCCGTGGACAGGGTAATGGCTACACCTTC; CDR3: CASGRGQGNGYTF
J: TRBJ1-6; D: TRBD1; size: -; V: TRBV3-1/TRBV3-2; DNA: TGTGCCAGCAGCCAACCGGGACAGTGGAGCTCCTATAATTCACCCCTCCACTTT; CDR3: CASSQPGQWSSYNSPLHF
J: TRBJ2-1; D: -; size: -; V: TRBV19; DNA: TGTGCCAGTAGTATGGGTACTTGGACTTACAATGAGCAGTTCTTC; CDR3: CASSMGTWTYNEQFF
J: TRBJ2-2; D: -; size: -; V: TRBV10-3; DNA: TGTGCCATCAGTGAGAGGGGTGGGTCGAGCACCGGGGAGCTGTTTTTT; CDR3: CAISERGGSSTGELFF
J: TRBJ1-4; D: -; size: once; V: TRBV13; DNA: TGTGCCAGCAGCCGTAGCCGGGCAACTAATGAAAAACTGTTTTTT; CDR3: CASSRSRATNEKLFF
J: TRBJ1-5; D: TRBD1; size: -; V: TRBV24-1; DNA: TGTGCCACCAGTGATCATCGACAGGGGCCTCTCCCTAATAGCAATCAGCCCCAGCATTTT; CDR3: CATSDHRQGPLPNSNQPQHF
J: TRBJ2-2; D: TRBD2; size: -; V: TRBV7-2; DNA: TGTGCCAGCAGCTCGGCGGGGGGAGGGACCGGGGAGCTGTTTTTT; CDR3: CASSSAGGGTGELFF
J: TRBJ1-4; D: -; size: -; V: TRBV5-1; DNA: TGCGCCAGCAGCGCTGGAAGGGGACTTAATGAAAAACTGTTTTTT; CDR3: CASSAGRGLNEKLFF